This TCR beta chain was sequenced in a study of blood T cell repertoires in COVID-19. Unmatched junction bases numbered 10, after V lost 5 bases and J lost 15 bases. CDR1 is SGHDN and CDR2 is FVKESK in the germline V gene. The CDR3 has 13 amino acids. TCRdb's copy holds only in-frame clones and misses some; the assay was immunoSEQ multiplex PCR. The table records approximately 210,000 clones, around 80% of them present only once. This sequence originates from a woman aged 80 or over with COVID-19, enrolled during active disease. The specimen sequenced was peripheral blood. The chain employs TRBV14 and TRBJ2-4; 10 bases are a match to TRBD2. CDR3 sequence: CASSGGGLAGVYF. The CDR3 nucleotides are TGTGCCAGCAGCGGAGGGGGTCTAGCGGGAGTGTACTTC.